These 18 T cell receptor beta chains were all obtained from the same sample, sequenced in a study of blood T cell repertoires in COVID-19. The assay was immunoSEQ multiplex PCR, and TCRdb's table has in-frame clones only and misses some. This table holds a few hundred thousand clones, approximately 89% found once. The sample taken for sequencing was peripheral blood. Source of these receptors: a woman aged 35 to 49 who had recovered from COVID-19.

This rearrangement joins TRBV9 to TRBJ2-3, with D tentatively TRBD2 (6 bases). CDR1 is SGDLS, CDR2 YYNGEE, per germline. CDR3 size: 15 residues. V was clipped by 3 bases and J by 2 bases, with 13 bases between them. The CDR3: CASSGPGLHTDTQYF. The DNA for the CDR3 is TGTGCCAGCAGCGGCCCGGGACTGCACACAGATACGCAGTATTTT.

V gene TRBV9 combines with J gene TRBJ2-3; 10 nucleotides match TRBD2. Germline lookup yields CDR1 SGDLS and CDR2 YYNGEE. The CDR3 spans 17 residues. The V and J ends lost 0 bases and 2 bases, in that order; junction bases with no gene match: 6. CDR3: CASSVDPSGGPTDTQYF. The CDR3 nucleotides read TGTGCCAGCAGCGTAGATCCTAGCGGGGGACCCACAGATACGCAGTATTTT.

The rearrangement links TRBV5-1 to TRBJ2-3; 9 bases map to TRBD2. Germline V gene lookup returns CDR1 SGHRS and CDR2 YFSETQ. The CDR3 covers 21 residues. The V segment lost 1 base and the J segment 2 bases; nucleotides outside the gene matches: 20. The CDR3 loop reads CASSLPPPSRTSGYLTDTQYF. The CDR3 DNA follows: TGCGCCAGCAGCTTGCCCCCTCCCAGTCGCACTAGCGGGTATCTCACAGATACGCAGTATTTT.

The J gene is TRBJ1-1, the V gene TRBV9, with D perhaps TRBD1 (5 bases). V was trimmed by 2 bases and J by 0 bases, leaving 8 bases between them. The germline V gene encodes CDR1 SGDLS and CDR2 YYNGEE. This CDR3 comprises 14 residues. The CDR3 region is CASSVGEVNTEAFF. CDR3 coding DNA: TGTGCCAGCAGCGTGGGGGAGGTGAACACTGAAGCTTTCTTT.

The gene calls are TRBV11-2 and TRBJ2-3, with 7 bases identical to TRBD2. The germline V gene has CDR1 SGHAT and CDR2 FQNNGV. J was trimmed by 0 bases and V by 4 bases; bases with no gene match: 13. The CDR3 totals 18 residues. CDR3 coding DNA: TGTGCCAGCAGCTCAAACTGGCCCGGGACTACTAGCACAGATACGCAGTATTTT. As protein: CASSSNWPGTTSTDTQYF.

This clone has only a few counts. The CDR3 DNA follows: TGTGCCAGCAGCCAAGGACAGGGGACTACAGATACGCAGTATTTT. It is translated as CASSQGQGTTDTQYF. The V and J genes are TRBV6-2 or TRBV6-3 and TRBJ2-3; 9 bases map to TRBD1. Trimming took 6 bases from V and 3 from J; bases not matched to a gene: 7. CDR3 length: 15 residues. Germline values: CDR1 MNHEY, CDR2 SVGEGT.

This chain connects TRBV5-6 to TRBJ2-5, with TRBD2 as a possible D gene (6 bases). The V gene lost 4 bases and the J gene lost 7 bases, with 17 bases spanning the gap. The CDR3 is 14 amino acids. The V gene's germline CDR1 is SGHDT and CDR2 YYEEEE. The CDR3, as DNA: TGTGCCAGCAGCCGGGAGTGGCAGTCGGCGACCCAGTACTTC. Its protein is CASSREWQSATQYF.

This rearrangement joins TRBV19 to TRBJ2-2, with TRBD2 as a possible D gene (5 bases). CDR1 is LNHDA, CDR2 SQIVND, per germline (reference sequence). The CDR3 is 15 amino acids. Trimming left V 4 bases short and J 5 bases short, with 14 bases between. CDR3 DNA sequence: TGTGCCAGTAGTAGAAGCACGCCGGGGACCGGGGAGCTGTTTTTT. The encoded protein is CASSRSTPGTGELFF.

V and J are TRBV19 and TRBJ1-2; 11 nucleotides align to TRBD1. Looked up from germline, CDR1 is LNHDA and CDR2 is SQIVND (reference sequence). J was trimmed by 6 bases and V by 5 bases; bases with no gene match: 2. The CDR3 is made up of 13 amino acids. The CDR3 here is CASSWTGGNGYTF. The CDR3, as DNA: TGTGCCAGTAGTTGGACAGGGGGCAATGGCTACACCTTC.

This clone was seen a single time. CDR3 protein: CASSSDRDDPLHF. In nucleotides, the CDR3 is TGTGCCAGCAGCTCCGACAGGGACGATCCCCTCCACTTT. This chain connects TRBV7-2 to TRBJ1-6; 7 bases are shared with TRBD1. CDR1 SGHTA and CDR2 FQGNSA come from the germline V gene. The CDR3 length is 13 residues. V lost 4 bases and J lost 13; bases outside the gene matches: 7.

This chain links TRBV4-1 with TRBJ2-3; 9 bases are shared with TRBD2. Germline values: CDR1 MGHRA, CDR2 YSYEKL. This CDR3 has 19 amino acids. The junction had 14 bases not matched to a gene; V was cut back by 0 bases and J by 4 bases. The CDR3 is CASSQDLRVLAGSADTQYF. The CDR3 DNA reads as TGCGCCAGCAGCCAAGATCTGAGGGTCCTAGCGGGGTCCGCAGATACGCAGTATTTT.

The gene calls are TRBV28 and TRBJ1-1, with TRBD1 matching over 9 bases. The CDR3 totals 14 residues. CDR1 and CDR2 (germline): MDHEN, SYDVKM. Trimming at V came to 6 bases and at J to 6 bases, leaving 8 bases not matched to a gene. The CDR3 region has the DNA TGTGCCAGCAGGTCGGGACAGGGAGTAGCTGAAGCTTTCTTT. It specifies CASRSGQGVAEAFF.

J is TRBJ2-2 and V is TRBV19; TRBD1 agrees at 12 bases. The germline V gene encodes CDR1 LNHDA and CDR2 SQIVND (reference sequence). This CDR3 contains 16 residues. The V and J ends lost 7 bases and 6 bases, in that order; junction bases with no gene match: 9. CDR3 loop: CASTNTGTGGAGELFF. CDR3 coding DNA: TGTGCCAGTACAAACACCGGGACAGGGGGCGCCGGGGAGCTGTTTTTT.

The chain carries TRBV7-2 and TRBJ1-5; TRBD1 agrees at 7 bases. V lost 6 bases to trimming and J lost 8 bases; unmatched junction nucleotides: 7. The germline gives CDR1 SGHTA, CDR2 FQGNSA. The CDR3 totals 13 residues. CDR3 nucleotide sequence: TGTGCCAGCAGAAACAGGGGCGGCGAGCCCCAGCATTTT. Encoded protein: CASRNRGGEPQHF.

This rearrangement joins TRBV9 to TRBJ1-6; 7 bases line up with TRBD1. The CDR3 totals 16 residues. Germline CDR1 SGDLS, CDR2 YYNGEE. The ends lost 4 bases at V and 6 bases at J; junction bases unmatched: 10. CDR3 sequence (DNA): TGTGCCAGCAGCCCCCGTAAGACAGGGACTAATTCACCCCTCCACTTT. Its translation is CASSPRKTGTNSPLHF.

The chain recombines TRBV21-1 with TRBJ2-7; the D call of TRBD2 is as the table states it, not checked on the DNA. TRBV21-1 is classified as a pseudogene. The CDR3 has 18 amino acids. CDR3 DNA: TGTGCCAGCACCCGACTAGCGGGCGAAACCGGGACTACGGGCGAGCAGTACGTC. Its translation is CASTRLAGETGTTGEQYV.

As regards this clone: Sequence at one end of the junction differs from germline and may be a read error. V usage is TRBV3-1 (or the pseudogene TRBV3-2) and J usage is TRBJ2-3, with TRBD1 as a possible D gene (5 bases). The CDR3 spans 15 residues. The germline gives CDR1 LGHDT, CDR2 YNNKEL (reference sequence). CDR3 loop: CAGSHWGKSTDTQYF. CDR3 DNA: TGTGCCGGCAGCCATTGGGGCAAGAGCACAGATACGCAGTATTTT.

CDR3 nucleotides: TGTGCCACCAGTGATTACGGGGGTCCCAATGAGCAGTTCTTC. Its translation: CATSDYGGPNEQFF. This rearrangement joins TRBV24-1 to TRBJ2-1, with a possible D match to TRBD2 (6 bases). The V end lost 2 bases, the J end lost 6 bases, and 10 bases lay between the germline ends. Germline V gene sequence: CDR1 KGHDR, CDR2 SFDVKD. The CDR3 extends over 14 amino acids.